These T cell receptor beta chains were read from a single sample in a study of circulating CD8 cells and anti-PD-1 response in melanoma. TCRdb reprocessed the reads via MiXCR and lists one record per CDR3 protein. The table lists 950 to 1,100 distinct CDR3 sequences, around 6.1% of them singletons. Sample: CD8+ T cells from PBMCs, taken at baseline or after one month of anti-PD-1 therapy (not recorded which). These receptors all stem from a human donor with melanoma. CDR3s include the opening cysteine and the closing phenylalanine or tryptophan. Each record gives: clone size, D gene, J gene, V gene, CDR3 DNA, CDR3 protein. A D gene is named only where the DNA matches it firmly. Clone size is not always given. Where it is, it says once, few, many or a class for expanded clones.

clone size: few
D gene: NA
J gene: TRBJ2-3
V gene: TRBV11-2
CDR3 DNA: TGTGCCAGCAGCTTGGTGAGGGCAGATACGCAGTATTTT
CDR3 protein: CASSLVRADTQYF

clone size: large
D gene: NA
J gene: TRBJ2-1
V gene: TRBV5-1
CDR3 DNA: TGCGCCAGCAGCTTGGTGGGGGTAACCTACAATGAGCAGTTCTTC
CDR3 protein: CASSLVGVTYNEQFF

clone size: large
D gene: TRBD2
J gene: TRBJ2-1
V gene: TRBV6-5
CDR3 DNA: TGTGCCAGCAGTGAGCTAGCGGGGGGCCTCTGGGGCAATGAGCAGTTCTTC
CDR3 protein: CASSELAGGLWGNEQFF

clone size: large
D gene: NA
J gene: TRBJ2-5
V gene: TRBV6-5
CDR3 DNA: TGTGCCAGCAGTTACTCGACAGGTTTACAAGAGACCCAGTACTTC
CDR3 protein: CASSYSTGLQETQYF

clone size: few
D gene: TRBD1
J gene: TRBJ2-3
V gene: TRBV15
CDR3 DNA: TGTGCCACCACCGGGACAGACACAGATACGCAGTATTTT
CDR3 protein: CATTGTDTDTQYF

clone size: medium-sized
D gene: NA
J gene: TRBJ2-1
V gene: TRBV5-4
CDR3 DNA: TGTGCCAGCAGCCAAACGTACGGTGAGCAGTTCTTC
CDR3 protein: CASSQTYGEQFF

clone size: NA
D gene: TRBD1
J gene: TRBJ1-1
V gene: TRBV11-1
CDR3 DNA: TGTGCCAGCAGCTTCTTGCGACAGGGAAGCATGAACACTGAAGTTTTCTTT
CDR3 protein: CASSFLRQGSMNTEVFF

clone size: large
D gene: NA
J gene: TRBJ2-3
V gene: TRBV6-6
CDR3 DNA: TGTGCCAGCAGTTGGGGAGATACGCAGTATTTT
CDR3 protein: CASSWGDTQYF

clone size: large
D gene: NA
J gene: TRBJ2-7
V gene: TRBV19
CDR3 DNA: TGTGCCAGTAGTTACGGGACGGGCAGCTCCTACGAGCAGTACTTC
CDR3 protein: CASSYGTGSSYEQYF

clone size: medium-sized
D gene: TRBD2
J gene: TRBJ2-1
V gene: TRBV24-1
CDR3 DNA: TGTGCCACCAGTGAGGCAGCGGGGGTGAACAATGAGCAGTTCTTC
CDR3 protein: CATSEAAGVNNEQFF

clone size: medium-sized
D gene: NA
J gene: TRBJ1-5
V gene: TRBV19
CDR3 DNA: TGTGCCAGTGGGGGGCAGCCCCAGCATTTT
CDR3 protein: CASGGQPQHF

clone size: large
D gene: NA
J gene: TRBJ2-7
V gene: TRBV21-1
CDR3 DNA: TGTGCCAGCAGCAAAAGCCGAAGGGACTACGAGCAGTACTTC
CDR3 protein: CASSKSRRDYEQYF

clone size: large
D gene: NA
J gene: TRBJ2-7
V gene: TRBV6-6
CDR3 DNA: TGTGCCAGCAGTTACTCAGTCTCCTCACGGGGAACCTACGAGCAGTACTTC
CDR3 protein: CASSYSVSSRGTYEQYF

clone size: NA
D gene: NA
J gene: TRBJ2-6
V gene: TRBV28
CDR3 DNA: TGTGCCAGCAGTAACTCTGGGGCCAACGTCCTGACTTTC
CDR3 protein: CASSNSGANVLTF

clone size: NA
D gene: TRBD2
J gene: TRBJ2-1
V gene: TRBV27
CDR3 DNA: TGTGCCGGCAGCTTATCCACGGGGGGGTTGCCCAATGAGCAGTTCTTC
CDR3 protein: CAGSLSTGGLPNEQFF

clone size: large
D gene: TRBD2
J gene: TRBJ2-1
V gene: TRBV24-1
CDR3 DNA: TGTGCCACCAGTGACCTAACTAGCGGGGGACACAATGAGCAGTTCTTC
CDR3 protein: CATSDLTSGGHNEQFF

clone size: few
D gene: NA
J gene: TRBJ1-1
V gene: TRBV7-9
CDR3 DNA: TGTGCCAGCAGCTTAAGTGGGGTGGGGAACACTGAAGCTTTCTTT
CDR3 protein: CASSLSGVGNTEAFF

clone size: medium-sized
D gene: NA
J gene: TRBJ2-2
V gene: TRBV27
CDR3 DNA: TGTGCCAGCAGTTTAATGGCAGGCACCAAGGGGAACACCGGGGAGCTGTTTTTT
CDR3 protein: CASSLMAGTKGNTGELFF

clone size: medium-sized
D gene: TRBD1
J gene: TRBJ1-4
V gene: TRBV4-1
CDR3 DNA: TGCGCCAGCAGCCAAGACCCAAGGGGACAGGAAAAACTGTTTTTT
CDR3 protein: CASSQDPRGQEKLFF

clone size: medium-sized
D gene: NA
J gene: TRBJ1-5
V gene: TRBV28
CDR3 DNA: TGTGCCAGCATCCATTTGGGGAAAGGGAGCAATCAGCCCCAGCATTTT
CDR3 protein: CASIHLGKGSNQPQHF

clone size: large
D gene: TRBD2
J gene: TRBJ2-5
V gene: TRBV27
CDR3 DNA: TGTGCCAGCAGTTCTACTAGCGGTTGGGGGACGCGGGAGACCCAGTACTTC
CDR3 protein: CASSSTSGWGTRETQYF

clone size: large
D gene: NA
J gene: TRBJ2-7
V gene: TRBV28
CDR3 DNA: TGTGCCAGCAGTGAAGGGAAGGGTCTGCCCTACGCGCAGTACTTC
CDR3 protein: CASSEGKGLPYAQYF

clone size: few
D gene: TRBD2
J gene: TRBJ2-3
V gene: TRBV27
CDR3 DNA: TGTGCCAGCAGTTTTCTAGGCGGGGGGGCTAATTTGGGCACAGATACGCAGTATTTT
CDR3 protein: CASSFLGGGANLGTDTQYF

clone size: medium-sized
D gene: TRBD2
J gene: TRBJ2-1
V gene: TRBV4-1
CDR3 DNA: TGCGCCAGCAGCCTCCTAGCGGGGGGACGCTACAATGAGCAGTTCTTC
CDR3 protein: CASSLLAGGRYNEQFF

clone size: NA
D gene: TRBD1
J gene: TRBJ1-2
V gene: TRBV30
CDR3 DNA: TGTGCCTGGACTCCGGGACAGGGGTACCCATATGGCTACACCTTC
CDR3 protein: CAWTPGQGYPYGYTF

clone size: large
D gene: NA
J gene: TRBJ1-1
V gene: TRBV2
CDR3 DNA: TGTGCCAGCAGACCCGGACAGCTAGACACTGAAGCTTTCTTT
CDR3 protein: CASRPGQLDTEAFF

clone size: large
D gene: NA
J gene: TRBJ1-4
V gene: TRBV25-1
CDR3 DNA: TGTGCCAGCAGTGAATTTGGGGATGGGTACGAAAAACTGTTTTTT
CDR3 protein: CASSEFGDGYEKLFF